The 20 T cell receptor beta chains presented below share a single source sample, sequenced in a study of T cells in Graves' hyperthyroidism and ophthalmopathy. What was amplified from RNA transcripts were TCR beta CDR3 regions. The TCR CDR3 was amplified in a first-round RT-PCR using the HTBI primer set. Using its own MiXCR run on the multiplex PCR reads, TCRdb lists one record per CDR3 protein. The data show some 600,000 distinct CDR3 sequences, about 14% seen once. The sequenced material came from blood. These receptors all come from a woman aged 25 to 39 with Graves' hyperthyroidism that later progressed to Graves' ophthalmopathy.

Ten or more counts support this clonotype. The rearrangement links TRBV12-3 or TRBV12-4 to TRBJ2-7; a weak D match, TRBD2 (5 bases). This CDR3 has 16 amino acids. V was pared by 4 bases and J by 0 bases, with 16 bases between. The CDR3 DNA sequence: TGTGCCAGCAGTTATACCCCCACTAGGAGCTCCTACGAGCAGTACTTC. Translation: CASSYTPTRSSYEQYF.

This clonotype came up many times. This chain uses TRBV12-3 or TRBV12-4 with TRBJ2-3; 9 nucleotides line up with TRBD2. The CDR3 loop spans 14 amino acids. V shed 5 bases, J shed 6 bases, and the junction held 6 bases outside the gene matches. The CDR3, as DNA: TGTGCCAGCAGTCTTAGCGGGAGAGGGGATACGCAGTATTTT. Translating gives CASSLSGRGDTQYF.

Many counts were recorded for this clonotype. V is TRBV15 and J is TRBJ2-2; the D gene is possibly TRBD1 (6 bases). Trimming shortened V by 4 bases and J by 4 bases, and 10 bases separated the two germline ends. Germline CDR1 and CDR2: LNHNV and YYDKDF (reference sequence). The CDR3 consists of 14 residues. In DNA, the CDR3 is TGTGCCACCAGCACGAGCAGGGGCACCGGGGAGCTGTTTTTT. This sequence encodes CATSTSRGTGELFF.

Ten or more counts support this clonotype. The chain has TRBV12-3 or TRBV12-4 and TRBJ1-3; the D is unclear. The CDR3 has 13 amino acids. Deletions cut 10 bases from V and 3 bases from J, with 13 bases between. The CDR3 protein is CATNGRSGNTIYF. The CDR3 region has the DNA TGTGCCACAAATGGGAGGAGTGGAAACACCATATATTTT.

This clonotype appeared many times. The V and J genes are TRBV5-1 and TRBJ2-3, with 7 bases lining up with TRBD1. This CDR3 contains 14 residues. Germline CDR1 SGHRS, CDR2 YFSETQ. Trimming took 6 bases from V and 3 from J; bases not matched to a gene: 7. In DNA, the CDR3 is TGCGCCAGCACGACAGGGCCCTTAACAGATACGCAGTATTTT. This sequence encodes CASTTGPLTDTQYF.

This clonotype was detected ten times or more. The V gene is TRBV7-2, the J gene TRBJ2-3; D possibly corresponds to TRBD1 (5 bases). This CDR3 has 16 residues. CDR1 and CDR2 (germline): SGHTA, FQGNSA. Trimming pared 5 bases from V and 0 bases from J, leaving 15 bases between. The CDR3 spells CASSARQRTSTDTQYF. CDR3 nucleotide sequence: TGTGCCAGCAGCGCGCGACAGAGAACTAGCACAGATACGCAGTATTTT.

This clonotype was observed many times. The V gene is TRBV5-6, the J gene TRBJ2-1; TRBD1 agrees at 10 bases. The CDR3 length is 15 residues. CDR1 and CDR2 from the germline V gene are SGHDT and YYEEEE. V was clipped by 6 bases and J by 6 bases; unmatched bases: 9. CDR3 in DNA: TGTGCCAGCACTCTGGGGGACAGGGGAGGCAATGAGCAGTTCTTC. It translates to CASTLGDRGGNEQFF.

In its sample, this clonotype was seen many times. The genes are TRBV11-3 and TRBJ2-7; 8 bases fit TRBD2. The germline V gene encodes CDR1 SGHNT and CDR2 YENEEA. J was trimmed by 4 bases and V by 5 bases; bases with no gene match: 4. The CDR3 is 13 residues long. The CDR3 sequence: CASSPSGLYEQYF. DNA for the CDR3: TGTGCCAGCAGCCCTAGCGGGCTGTACGAGCAGTACTTC.

In this sample, this clonotype turned up a few times. The chain links TRBV5-1 to TRBJ2-7; the D is unclear. This CDR3 comprises 17 residues. The V gene's germline CDR1 is SGHRS and CDR2 YFSETQ. V lost 4 bases, J lost 0 bases, and 20 bases lay in between. This CDR3 reads CASSPRFPDPSSYEQYF. DNA of the CDR3: TGCGCCAGCAGCCCTAGATTCCCGGACCCAAGCTCCTACGAGCAGTACTTC.

This clonotype was recorded a few times. V usage is TRBV24-1 and J usage is TRBJ2-1, with D possibly called TRBD1 or TRBD2 (5 bases each). Deletions cut 5 bases from V and 11 bases from J, with 18 bases between. This CDR3 comprises 14 residues. Germline CDR1 is KGHDR and CDR2 is SFDVKD. The CDR3: CATSGGTEVNKQFF. DNA of the CDR3: TGTGCCACCAGTGGAGGGACGGAAGTTAATAAGCAGTTCTTC.

In this sample, this clonotype turned up a few times. The CDR3, as DNA: TGTGCCAGCAGTGAAACAGCCCTAAACCGCTATGGCTACACCTTC. This encodes CASSETALNRYGYTF. The chain employs TRBV6-1 and TRBJ1-2; D is uncertain. Germline V gene sequence: CDR1 MNHNS, CDR2 SASEGT. The CDR3 totals 15 residues. V shed 2 bases and J shed 4 bases, with 14 bases lying between them.

There are many counts of this clonotype. The chain uses TRBV20-1 and TRBJ2-1, with D possibly matching TRBD2 (5 bases). With 0 bases removed from V and 8 bases from J, the gap between germline ends came to 23 bases. Germline loops: CDR1 DFQATT, CDR2 SNEGSKA (reference sequence). This CDR3 comprises 17 residues. This CDR3 is CSARDERAVRLTYEQFF. The CDR3, as DNA: TGCAGTGCTAGAGATGAGCGAGCGGTCCGATTAACATATGAGCAGTTCTTC.

This clonotype was found many times. The chain employs TRBV7-6 and TRBJ2-7; maybe TRBD2 (6 bases). Germline V gives CDR1 SGHVS, CDR2 FNYEAQ. V lost 0 bases and J lost 7, with 16 bases in between. This CDR3 is 15 amino acids long. CDR3 sequence reads: CASSLASAGGEEQYF. The CDR3 DNA sequence: TGTGCCAGCAGCTTAGCCAGCGCAGGCGGGGAGGAGCAGTACTTC.

This clonotype was recorded at least ten times. J is TRBJ2-1 and V is TRBV11-2; 10 nucleotides agree with TRBD2. The CDR3 totals 14 residues. V trimming: 8 bases; J trimming: 4 bases; junction bases outside the gene matches: 5. CDR1 SGHAT and CDR2 FQNNGV come from the germline V gene. The CDR3 reads CASEREGRYNEQFF. DNA for the CDR3: TGTGCCAGCGAGCGGGAGGGCCGGTACAATGAGCAGTTCTTC.

This clonotype was counted ten times or more. The chain uses TRBV28 and TRBJ1-6; 7 bases map to TRBD1. CDR3 length: 15 amino acids. Trimming took 4 bases from V and 7 from J; bases not matched to a gene: 7. Germline lookup yields CDR1 MDHEN and CDR2 SYDVKM. In nucleotides, the CDR3 is TGTGCCAGCAGTTACTTGACAGGGTCGAATTCACCCCTCCACTTT. Encoded protein: CASSYLTGSNSPLHF.

There are many counts of this clonotype. The genes are TRBV10-3 and TRBJ1-5; a possible D gene is TRBD1 (5 bases). CDR3 length: 14 residues. The ends were cut back, 3 bases at V and 4 bases at J, with 10 bases in the middle. In germline, CDR1 is ENHRY, CDR2 SYGVKD. This CDR3 is CAISDKGPNQPQHF. The CDR3, as DNA: TGTGCCATCAGTGACAAGGGGCCGAATCAGCCCCAGCATTTT.

On this clonotype: A much larger clone differs by one base, so this may be a read error. The V and J genes are TRBV11-3 and TRBJ2-1; 10 nucleotides line up with TRBD2. V lost 8 bases to trimming and J lost 0 bases; unmatched junction nucleotides: 19. Germline V lookup: CDR1 SGHNT, CDR2 YENEEA. The CDR3 has 20 residues. CDR3 residues: CASRSYPGLATASSYNEQFF. DNA of the CDR3: TGTGCCAGCCGCTCTTACCCGGGACTAGCGACTGCCAGCTCCTACAATGAGCAGTTCTTC.

This rearrangement joins TRBV19 to TRBJ1-1; D call uncertain. This CDR3 region has 13 residues. Trimming removed 2 bases from V and 3 bases from J, with 7 bases in between. CDR1 and CDR2 from the germline V gene are LNHDA and SQIVND (reference sequence). This chain's CDR3 is CASSISGYTEAFF. In nucleotides, the CDR3 is TGTGCCAGTAGTATATCGGGGTACACTGAAGCTTTCTTT.

The table lists this clonotype with many counts. The chain combines TRBV7-9 with TRBJ1-6; perhaps TRBD1 as D (5 bases). CDR1 and CDR2 (germline): SEHNR, FQNEAQ (reference sequence). The CDR3 totals 17 residues. V gave up 3 bases and J gave up 6 bases, with 18 bases separating them. The CDR3 region has the DNA TGTGCCAGCAGCTTCCTGGACACATGGATAGCTAATTCACCCCTCCACTTT. Amino acid sequence: CASSFLDTWIANSPLHF.

This clonotype was recorded at least ten times. This rearrangement joins TRBV20-1 to TRBJ2-7; 13 nucleotides agree with TRBD2. Germline V gene sequence: CDR1 DFQATT, CDR2 SNEGSKA (reference sequence). The CDR3 runs 15 residues. The V and J ends lost 2 bases and 4 bases, in that order; junction bases with no gene match: 5. CDR3 sequence: CSARPTSGRYYEQYF. In DNA, the CDR3 is TGCAGTGCTAGACCGACTAGCGGGAGGTATTACGAGCAGTACTTC.